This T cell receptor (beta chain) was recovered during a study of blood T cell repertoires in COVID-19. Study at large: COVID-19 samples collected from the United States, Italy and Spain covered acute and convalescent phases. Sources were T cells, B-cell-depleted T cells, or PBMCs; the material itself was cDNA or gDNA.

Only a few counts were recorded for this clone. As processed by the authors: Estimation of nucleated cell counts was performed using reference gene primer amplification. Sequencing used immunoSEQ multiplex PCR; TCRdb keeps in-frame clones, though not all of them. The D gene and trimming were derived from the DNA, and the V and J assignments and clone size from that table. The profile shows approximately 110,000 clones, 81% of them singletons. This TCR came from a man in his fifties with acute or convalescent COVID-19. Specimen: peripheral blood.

The CDR3 here is CASSSGVQGNQPQHF. Here the CDR3 DNA reads TGCGCCAGCAGCTCGGGAGTCCAGGGCAATCAGCCCCAGCATTTT. The V and J genes are TRBV5-1 and TRBJ1-5; D not certain. The CDR3 loop spans 15 amino acids. Trimming removed 3 bases from V and 2 bases from J, with 12 bases in between. Germline loops: CDR1 SGHRS, CDR2 YFSETQ.